This is a list of T cell receptor beta chains from one sample in a study of T-cell memory formation after mild COVID-19. TCRdb redid the calling of the 5' RACE reads with MiXCR, one entry per CDR3 protein. The sample shows 110,000 or so distinct CDR3 sequences, about 18% of them seen only once. Sequencing input: PBMCs or a T cell subset sorted from them (not recorded which). All receptors derive from a man between 18 and 35 years old who had mild COVID-19 (a few samples of this study predate the infection). Cell type and time point are not known. The CDR3 runs from the conserved cysteine through the conserved F or W.

>TRBV7-8|TRBJ1-6
CASTSRGANSPLHF
>TRBV29-1|TRBJ2-5
CSTQRGAEETQYF
>TRBV10-3|TRBJ2-3
CAISVGDTQYF
>TRBV12-3/TRBV12-4|TRBJ2-5
CASSYGTSGGQETQYF
>TRBV7-9|TRBJ1-2
CASSFDAGRWYGYTF
>TRBV18|TRBJ2-7
CASSSSPGYEQYF
>TRBV7-8|TRBJ2-3
CASSPSNREDTQYF
>TRBV6-6|TRBJ2-1
CASSYPPWEQFF
>TRBV6-6|TRBJ2-5
CASMTSGGGETQYF
>TRBV7-2|TRBJ2-1
CASSLPGQGKSGQFF
>TRBV29-1|TRBJ2-6
CSVQGSGANVLTF
>TRBV20-1|TRBJ2-3
CSANSIADTQYF
>TRBV5-1|TRBJ1-1
CASSPAGLGQTEAFF
>TRBV7-2|TRBJ2-3
CASSLRLSTDTQYF
>TRBV3-1|TRBJ1-6
CASSQGNFLYNSPLHF
>TRBV6-6|TRBJ1-1
CASSPPTGDGNTEAFF
>TRBV5-1|TRBJ2-1
CASSLGAGKSPALSF
>TRBV6-5|TRBJ2-5
CASSQDRGQLGETQYF
>TRBV2|TRBJ2-6
CASIPDREGANVLTF
>TRBV11-2|TRBJ1-4
CASSQQEFSEKLFF
>TRBV4-3|TRBJ2-5
CASSQDSNKQETQYF
>TRBV4-1|TRBJ2-2
CASRPDSYGELFF
>TRBV18|TRBJ2-6
CASSPKQSSGANVLTF
>TRBV7-3|TRBJ1-1
CASSLTVQDQAFF
>TRBV5-1|TRBJ2-7
CASSLQGGYEQYF
>TRBV2|TRBJ1-2
CASSRETDGYTF
>TRBV7-2|TRBJ1-5
CASSLSGGGGQPQHF
>TRBV19|TRBJ1-1
CASRAGRALEADTEAFF
>TRBV5-1|TRBJ2-1
CASSLVGVPGVEQFF
>TRBV6-5|TRBJ2-1
CASSYSSAGVVNEQFF